This TCR beta chain was retrieved from a study of post-analysis software for immune sequencing data. Regarding the study as a whole: With TRBV5-6, TRBV5-1 and TRBV20-1 included, 4 or 5 TRBV segments were more frequent in patients than in controls.

As concerns this clonotype: Its specificity is unknown.

V lost 2 bases, J lost 0 bases, and 14 bases lay in between. CDR1 and CDR2 from the germline V gene are ENHRY and SYGVKD. This CDR3 has 17 amino acids. Built from TCR beta cDNA, the libraries had unique molecular identifiers in them. One entry per CDR3 protein, called by TCRdb with MiXCR from the PCR reads. The repertoire holds 650,000 to 900,000 distinct CDR3 sequences, about 45% seen once, with 4.9% in the top ten. What was sequenced was blood. The V and J genes are TRBV10-3 and TRBJ1-5; a possible D gene is TRBD1 (6 bases). The sequence was collected from a girl aged 5-17 years with multiple sclerosis. CDR3 sequence reads: CAISETWTANSNQPQHF. The CDR3 DNA reads TGTGCCATCAGTGAGACCTGGACAGCTAATAGCAATCAGCCCCAGCATTTT.